These 20 T cell receptor beta chains were all obtained from the same sample, sequenced in a study of T cells in Graves' hyperthyroidism and ophthalmopathy. What was amplified from RNA transcripts were TCR beta CDR3 regions. The study used the HTBI primer set for a first-round RT-PCR of the TCR CDR3. From the multiplex PCR reads, TCRdb called clonotypes with MiXCR, one entry per CDR3 protein. The data hold a few hundred thousand distinct CDR3 sequences, with less than 20% observed a single time. Specimen: blood. The source of these receptors is a woman aged 30 to 39 with Graves' hyperthyroidism.

This clonotype occurred a few times. The rearrangement links TRBV4-3 to TRBJ2-1, with 8 bases fitting TRBD2. Germline-derived CDR1 and CDR2 are LGHNA and YSLEER. The CDR3 is made up of 15 amino acids. The J segment lost 8 bases and the V segment lost 4 bases, leaving 10 bases of the junction unmatched. The CDR3 bases are TGCGCCAGCAGCCCCTTGGGGTCGGGAGGGCATGAGCAGTTCTTC. It translates to CASSPLGSGGHEQFF.

This chain links TRBV6-2 or TRBV6-3 with TRBJ1-2; D might be TRBD1 (6 bases). The V end was cut by 7 bases, the J end by 4 bases, with 10 bases between. The CDR3 has 12 residues. Germline loops: CDR1 MNHEY, CDR2 SVGEGT. CDR3 region: CASIGRGYGYTF. The CDR3 DNA follows: TGTGCCAGCATAGGCAGGGGCTATGGCTACACCTTC.

There are many counts of this clonotype. The V call is TRBV28, the J call TRBJ1-1; D is perhaps TRBD1 (5 bases). Germline assignment: CDR1 MDHEN and CDR2 SYDVKM. Trimming took 5 bases from V and 8 from J, leaving 12 bases between them. CDR3 size: 12 residues. CDR3 sequence: CASSATGQEAFF. The CDR3 DNA is TGTGCCAGCAGTGCCACAGGACAAGAAGCTTTCTTT.

This clonotype showed up just a few times. This may be a read error: a much more frequent sequence differs by one nucleotide. The CDR3 ends on some other residue instead of the conserved phenylalanine or tryptophan, so this is likely a read error. This sequence joins TRBV6-5 and TRBJ2-7, with TRBD2 identical over 7 bases. This CDR3 has 16 amino acids. From germline, CDR1 is MNHEY and CDR2 SVGAGI. The V and J ends lost 0 bases and 2 bases, in that order; junction bases with no gene match: 7. CDR3 DNA: TGTGCCAGCAGTTACTCCCCGGCTAGCGGTACCTACGAGCAGTACCTC. Translation gives CASSYSPASGTYEQYL.

This clonotype was detected many times. This rearrangement joins TRBV5-6 to TRBJ1-2; D not certain. Trimming removed 2 bases from V and 0 bases from J, with 5 bases in between. Germline V gene sequence: CDR1 SGHDT, CDR2 YYEEEE. This CDR3 spans 13 amino acids. The CDR3 loop is CASSFQTNYGYTF. CDR3 nucleotides: TGTGCCAGCAGCTTCCAGACTAACTATGGCTACACCTTC.

This clonotype was recorded only once. This clone may be a read error of a much larger clone one base away. In DNA, the CDR3 is TGTGCCAGCAGCTCCACAATCCGGGGGCTCGCTGAAGCTTTCTTT. Protein sequence: CASSSTIRGLAEAFF. The J gene is TRBJ1-1, the V gene TRBV11-2; a weak D match, TRBD1 (6 bases). Trimming pared 4 bases from V and 6 bases from J, leaving 18 bases between. The CDR3 is made up of 15 amino acids. The germline CDR1 and CDR2 sequences are SGHAT and FQNNGV.

The chain uses TRBV28 and TRBJ1-6, with TRBD1 matching over 7 bases. This CDR3 comprises 14 residues. The germline gives CDR1 MDHEN, CDR2 SYDVKM. V shed 5 bases, J shed 7 bases, and the junction held 5 bases outside the gene matches. CDR3 bases: TGTGCCAGCAGTGGAGGGGGCGTAAATTCACCCCTCCACTTT. It encodes CASSGGGVNSPLHF. Full variable domain (rest looked up from reference TRBV28 and TRBJ1-6): DVKVTQSSRYLVKRTGEKVFLECVQDMDHENMFWYRQDPGLGLRLIYFSYDVKMKEKGDIPEGYSVSREKKERFSLILESASTNQTSMYLCASSGGGVNSPLHFGNGTRLTVT.

Only one count was recorded for this clonotype. V is TRBV6-2 or TRBV6-3 and J is TRBJ1-5; 7 bases fit TRBD1. The CDR3 runs to 15 residues. V lost 1 base to trimming and J lost 5 bases; unmatched junction nucleotides: 5. The germline CDR1 and CDR2 sequences are MNHEY and SVGEGT. CDR3 sequence: CASSYLGQRDQPQHF. Written as DNA, the CDR3 is TGTGCCAGCAGTTACTTGGGACAGAGAGATCAGCCCCAGCATTTT.

A few counts support this clonotype. The chain links TRBV7-2 to TRBJ2-7; 13 bases match TRBD2. Germline CDR1 reads SGHTA; CDR2 reads FQGNSA. The trim removed 1 base at V and 5 bases at J, leaving 5 bases unmatched. This CDR3 has 16 residues. Here the CDR3 DNA reads TGTGCCAGCAGCTTAGTTACTAGCGGGAGGGCCCACGAGCAGTACTTC. Translating it yields CASSLVTSGRAHEQYF.

The chain is built from TRBV7-2 and TRBJ2-5; D is unresolved. The V gene's germline CDR1 is SGHTA and CDR2 FQGNSA. The germline V and J ends were trimmed by 5 bases and 5 bases, with 21 bases remaining between them. This CDR3 contains 16 residues. The CDR3 DNA reads as TGTGCCAGCAGCCCCGCCCGCGGCCCTCGGTTGGAGACCCAGTACTTC. As protein: CASSPARGPRLETQYF.

The sample holds a few counts of this clonotype. V gene TRBV19 combines with J gene TRBJ2-1; 8 bases map to TRBD1. Per the germline V gene, CDR1 is LNHDA and CDR2 is SQIVND (reference sequence). The V segment lost 7 bases and the J segment 6 bases; nucleotides outside the gene matches: 14. This CDR3 has 16 residues. In nucleotides, the CDR3 is TGTGCCAGTACCTCCTCAACAGGGGGTATCGGCAATGAGCAGTTCTTC. It is translated as CASTSSTGGIGNEQFF. Combining the CDR3 with reference TRBV19 and TRBJ2-1 gives the whole variable domain DGGITQSPKYLFRKEGQNVTLSCEQNLNHDAMYWYRQDPGQGLRLIYYSQIVNDFQKGDIAEGYSVSREKKESFPLTVTSAQKNPTAFYLCASTSSTGGIGNEQFFGPGTRLTVL.

This clonotype was picked up many times. This chain joins TRBV6-1 and TRBJ2-3, with 9 positions matching TRBD2. The CDR3 loop spans 18 amino acids. V shed 5 bases and J 0 bases; nucleotides not matched to a gene: 12. CDR1 and CDR2 from the germline V gene are MNHNS and SASEGT. The CDR3 loop is CASSPVAGVGPSTDTQYF. CDR3 DNA: TGTGCCAGCAGTCCGGTAGCGGGAGTGGGACCTAGCACAGATACGCAGTATTTT.

This clonotype was found many times. The gene calls are TRBV20-1 and TRBJ2-3; 7 bases agree with TRBD2. The trim removed 3 bases at V and 2 bases at J, leaving 8 bases unmatched. In germline, CDR1 is DFQATT, CDR2 SNEGSKA (reference sequence). The CDR3 covers 15 residues. This chain's CDR3 is CSASPRRGTTDTQYF. CDR3 nucleotide sequence: TGCAGTGCTAGCCCCAGGCGGGGGACCACAGATACGCAGTATTTT.

The chain employs TRBV27 and TRBJ2-7; 7 nucleotides line up with TRBD1. Germline-derived CDR1 and CDR2 are MNHEY and SMNVEV (reference sequence). The trim removed 2 bases at V and 5 bases at J, leaving 9 bases unmatched. The CDR3 runs to 15 residues. The CDR3 nucleotides are TGTGCCAGCAGTTTACCGGGACAGATTCCGCACGAGCAGTACTTC. It encodes CASSLPGQIPHEQYF.

This clonotype was counted many times. The chain combines TRBV7-8 with TRBJ2-1, with 7 bases lining up with TRBD2. Trimming removed 8 bases from V and 7 bases from J; junction bases left unmatched: 11. The germline V gene has CDR1 SGHVS and CDR2 FQNEAQ. The CDR3 extends over 14 amino acids. Written as DNA, the CDR3 is TGTGCCAGCGCCCTTCTAGCGGAAAAGAATGAGCAGTTCTTC. Translated, it gives CASALLAEKNEQFF.

This clonotype was detected ten times or more. This chain uses TRBV5-1 with TRBJ1-2; D might be TRBD1 (6 bases). The germline CDR1 and CDR2 sequences are SGHRS and YFSETQ. Trimming shortened V by 1 base and J by 3 bases, and 7 bases separated the two germline ends. The length of the CDR3 is 13 residues. CDR3 region: CASSLSGDYGYTF. As DNA, the CDR3 is TGCGCCAGCAGCTTGTCAGGGGACTATGGCTACACCTTC.

This clonotype was recorded a few times. This sequence joins TRBV6-1 and TRBJ1-1; no definite D call. CDR3 length: 14 residues. Germline loops: CDR1 MNHNS, CDR2 SASEGT. V was clipped by 6 bases and J by 0 bases, with 11 bases between them. The CDR3 sequence is CASSKPIMNTEAFF. The DNA for the CDR3 is TGTGCCAGCAGCAAACCGATTATGAACACTGAAGCTTTCTTT.

At least ten counts were recorded for this clonotype. The CDR3 DNA reads as TGTGCCAGCAGTTTAACCGACAGGGGTGACACTGAAGCTTTCTTT. This sequence encodes CASSLTDRGDTEAFF. The gene calls are TRBV28 and TRBJ1-1; 8 nucleotides align to TRBD1. Germline assignment: CDR1 MDHEN and CDR2 SYDVKM. The CDR3 contains 15 residues. The V and J ends lost 2 bases and 3 bases, in that order; junction bases with no gene match: 5. Full variable domain (missing parts from reference TRBV28 and TRBJ1-1): DVKVTQSSRYLVKRTGEKVFLECVQDMDHENMFWYRQDPGLGLRLIYFSYDVKMKEKGDIPEGYSVSREKKERFSLILESASTNQTSMYLCASSLTDRGDTEAFFGQGTRLTVV.

Many counts were recorded for this clonotype. The chain recombines TRBV6-2 or TRBV6-3 with TRBJ1-5; no definite D call. CDR1 is MNHEY and CDR2 is SVGEGT in the germline V gene. The V end was cut by 0 bases, the J end by 0 bases, with 12 bases between. The CDR3 consists of 17 residues. The CDR3 region has the DNA TGTGCCAGCAGTTACTCGAGTTTCGAGAATAGCAATCAGCCCCAGCATTTT. Its protein is CASSYSSFENSNQPQHF.

This clonotype showed up many times. This chain uses TRBV28 with TRBJ2-1; the match to TRBD2 covers 9 bases. Germline V gene lookup returns CDR1 MDHEN and CDR2 SYDVKM. The CDR3 contains 19 residues. J was trimmed by 5 bases and V by 7 bases; bases with no gene match: 21. The CDR3 loop reads CASTDNVEAGGNPNNEQFF. The CDR3 nucleotides are TGTGCCAGCACCGATAATGTTGAGGCGGGAGGGAACCCGAACAATGAGCAGTTCTTC. The whole variable domain, filled in from reference TRBV28 and TRBJ2-1, reads DVKVTQSSRYLVKRTGEKVFLECVQDMDHENMFWYRQDPGLGLRLIYFSYDVKMKEKGDIPEGYSVSREKKERFSLILESASTNQTSMYLCASTDNVEAGGNPNNEQFFGPGTRLTVL.